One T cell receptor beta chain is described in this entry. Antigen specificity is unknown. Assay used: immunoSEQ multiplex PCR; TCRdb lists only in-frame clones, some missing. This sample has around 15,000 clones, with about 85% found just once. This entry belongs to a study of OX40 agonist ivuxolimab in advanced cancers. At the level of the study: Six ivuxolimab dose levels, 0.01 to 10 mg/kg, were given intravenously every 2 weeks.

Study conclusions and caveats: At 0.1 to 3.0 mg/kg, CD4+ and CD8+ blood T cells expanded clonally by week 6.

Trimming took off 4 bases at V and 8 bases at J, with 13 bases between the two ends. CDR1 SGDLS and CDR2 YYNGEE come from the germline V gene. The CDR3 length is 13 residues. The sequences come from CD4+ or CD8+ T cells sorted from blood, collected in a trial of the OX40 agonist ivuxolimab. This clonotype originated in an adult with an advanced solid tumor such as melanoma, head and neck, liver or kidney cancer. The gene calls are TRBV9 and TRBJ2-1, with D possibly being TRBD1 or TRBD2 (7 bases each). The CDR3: CASSWGGGYEQFF. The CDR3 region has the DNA TGTGCCAGCAGCTGGGGAGGGGGCTATGAGCAGTTCTTC.